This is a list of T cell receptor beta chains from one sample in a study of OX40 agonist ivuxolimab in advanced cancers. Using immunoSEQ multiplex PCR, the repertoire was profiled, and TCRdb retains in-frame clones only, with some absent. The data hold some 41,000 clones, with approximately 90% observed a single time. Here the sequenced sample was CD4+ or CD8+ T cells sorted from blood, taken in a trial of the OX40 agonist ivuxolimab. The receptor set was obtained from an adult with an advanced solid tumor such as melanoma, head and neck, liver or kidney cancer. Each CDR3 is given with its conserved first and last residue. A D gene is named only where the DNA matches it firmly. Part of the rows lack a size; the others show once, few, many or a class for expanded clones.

cdr3_nt: TGTGCCAGCAGTTACCTATACAGGGGTACAGATACGCAGTATTTT; cdr3_aa: CASSYLYRGTDTQYF; clone_size: -; j_call: TRBJ2-3; d_call: TRBD1; v_call: TRBV6-6
cdr3_nt: TGTGCCAGCAGGGCTAGCGGGAACCTCTACGAGCAGTACTTC; cdr3_aa: CASRASGNLYEQYF; clone_size: -; j_call: TRBJ2-7; d_call: TRBD2; v_call: TRBV27
cdr3_nt: TGTGCCAGTAGTTCAGGGACCTACGAGCAGTACTTC; cdr3_aa: CASSSGTYEQYF; clone_size: -; j_call: TRBJ2-7; d_call: -; v_call: TRBV19
cdr3_nt: TGTGCCAGCAGCTCGTTCCCCTACGAGCAGTACTTC; cdr3_aa: CASSSFPYEQYF; clone_size: -; j_call: TRBJ2-7; d_call: -; v_call: TRBV5-6
cdr3_nt: TGTGCCAGCAGCTTGGCGGGGACGAACACCGGGGAGCTGTTTTTT; cdr3_aa: CASSLAGTNTGELFF; clone_size: -; j_call: TRBJ2-2; d_call: -; v_call: TRBV5-8
cdr3_nt: TGCGCCAGCAGCTTGAGGGGACTAGCGGGAGATAATGAGCAGTTCTTC; cdr3_aa: CASSLRGLAGDNEQFF; clone_size: -; j_call: TRBJ2-1; d_call: TRBD2; v_call: TRBV5-1
cdr3_nt: TGTGCCAGCAGCTTGTGGTGGGGCAGGGAGCTGTTTTTT; cdr3_aa: CASSLWWGRELFF; clone_size: -; j_call: TRBJ2-2; d_call: -; v_call: TRBV5-4
cdr3_nt: TGTGCCAGCACCGTGACTAGCGCGAACACCGGGGAGCTGTTTTTT; cdr3_aa: CASTVTSANTGELFF; clone_size: -; j_call: TRBJ2-2; d_call: TRBD2; v_call: TRBV6-5
cdr3_nt: TGTGCCAGCAGCTTTGGCAGACATTCCGATACGCAGTATTTT; cdr3_aa: CASSFGRHSDTQYF; clone_size: -; j_call: TRBJ2-3; d_call: -; v_call: TRBV7-2
cdr3_nt: TGTGCCAGCAGCCCCCCAGCGGGATCATACACAGATACGCAGTATTTT; cdr3_aa: CASSPPAGSYTDTQYF; clone_size: once; j_call: TRBJ2-3; d_call: TRBD2; v_call: TRBV11-2
cdr3_nt: TGCAGTGCTAGCTCGGTGGGTGGCTACACCTTC; cdr3_aa: CSASSVGGYTF; clone_size: -; j_call: TRBJ1-2; d_call: -; v_call: TRBV20-1
cdr3_nt: TGTGCCAGCAGAAGGGCGACCTACGAGCAGTACTTC; cdr3_aa: CASRRATYEQYF; clone_size: few; j_call: TRBJ2-7; d_call: -; v_call: TRBV7-9
cdr3_nt: TGTGCCAGCACGTTCGACACAGGGGGTAATTCACCCCTCCACTTT; cdr3_aa: CASTFDTGGNSPLHF; clone_size: -; j_call: TRBJ1-6; d_call: TRBD1; v_call: TRBV6-5
cdr3_nt: TGTGCCAGTAGCAAGAGGGGGGGACTAGCGGGTTTTGAGCAGTTCTTC; cdr3_aa: CASSKRGGLAGFEQFF; clone_size: -; j_call: TRBJ2-1; d_call: TRBD2; v_call: TRBV19
cdr3_nt: TGTGCCAGTCAGTTGGGGGCCACTGGGGCCAACGTCCTGACTTTC; cdr3_aa: CASQLGATGANVLTF; clone_size: -; j_call: TRBJ2-6; d_call: -; v_call: TRBV6-5
cdr3_nt: TGTGCCAGCAGACCACAGGGATACGAGCAGTACTTC; cdr3_aa: CASRPQGYEQYF; clone_size: -; j_call: TRBJ2-7; d_call: -; v_call: TRBV28
cdr3_nt: TGTGCCAGCAGTGAAGCGCAACTAGCGGGAGGTTACGAGCAGTACTTC; cdr3_aa: CASSEAQLAGGYEQYF; clone_size: -; j_call: TRBJ2-7; d_call: TRBD2; v_call: TRBV2
cdr3_nt: TGTGCCAGTAGTATATCAGGGGGGACCTACGAGCAGTACTTC; cdr3_aa: CASSISGGTYEQYF; clone_size: -; j_call: TRBJ2-7; d_call: -; v_call: TRBV19
cdr3_nt: TGTGCCAGCAGCTCCCAGGGGCGGGAGGGCCAGGAGACCCAGTACTTC; cdr3_aa: CASSSQGREGQETQYF; clone_size: -; j_call: TRBJ2-5; d_call: TRBD2; v_call: TRBV11-2
cdr3_nt: TGTGCCAGCTCCCGCCTCAGCGTTCGCTACGAGCAGTACTTC; cdr3_aa: CASSRLSVRYEQYF; clone_size: -; j_call: TRBJ2-7; d_call: -; v_call: TRBV28
cdr3_nt: TGTGCCAGCAGCTTGGGACATCTCTCTGGGGCCAACGTCCTGACTTTC; cdr3_aa: CASSLGHLSGANVLTF; clone_size: -; j_call: TRBJ2-6; d_call: -; v_call: TRBV5-6
cdr3_nt: TGTGCCAGCGGGACGGGCGGAGGCTCCTACGAGCAGTACTTC; cdr3_aa: CASGTGGGSYEQYF; clone_size: -; j_call: TRBJ2-7; d_call: -; v_call: TRBV28
cdr3_nt: TGCGCCACCGGACTAGCGGGAGGAGATACGCAGTATTTT; cdr3_aa: CATGLAGGDTQYF; clone_size: -; j_call: TRBJ2-3; d_call: TRBD2; v_call: TRBV5-1
cdr3_nt: TGCGCCAGCAGCTTTTTAGCGGGAGGATCCTCGGATACGCAGTATTTT; cdr3_aa: CASSFLAGGSSDTQYF; clone_size: -; j_call: TRBJ2-3; d_call: TRBD2; v_call: TRBV5-1
cdr3_nt: TGTGCCAGCAGTCTCGCGGGAGTCGGGGGTTACGAGCAGTACTTC; cdr3_aa: CASSLAGVGGYEQYF; clone_size: -; j_call: TRBJ2-7; d_call: TRBD2; v_call: TRBV28
cdr3_nt: TGTGCCAGCAGTATGGTGACTTGGGGTGGGCAGTATTTT; cdr3_aa: CASSMVTWGGQYF; clone_size: -; j_call: TRBJ2-3; d_call: -; v_call: TRBV28
cdr3_nt: TGTGCCAGCAGCCGCGGACTAGCGGGATATGCCGGGGAGCTGTTTTTT; cdr3_aa: CASSRGLAGYAGELFF; clone_size: -; j_call: TRBJ2-2; d_call: TRBD2; v_call: TRBV13
cdr3_nt: TGTGCCAGCAGTGTACAGGGAACTAACTACGAGCAGTACTTC; cdr3_aa: CASSVQGTNYEQYF; clone_size: -; j_call: TRBJ2-7; d_call: -; v_call: TRBV6-1
cdr3_nt: TGTGCCAGCAGCTTAGATGGGGGGACACTGTTTTTT; cdr3_aa: CASSLDGGTLFF; clone_size: -; j_call: TRBJ1-4; d_call: -; v_call: TRBV11-2
cdr3_nt: TGTGCCAGCAGTTACAAGGCTTTCATGAACACTGAAGCTTTCTTT; cdr3_aa: CASSYKAFMNTEAFF; clone_size: -; j_call: TRBJ1-1; d_call: -; v_call: TRBV6-5
cdr3_nt: TGCGCCAGCAGCTTGGGCTCAGGGGTCTTTGGAACTGAAGCTTTCTTT; cdr3_aa: CASSLGSGVFGTEAFF; clone_size: -; j_call: TRBJ1-1; d_call: -; v_call: TRBV5-1
cdr3_nt: TGTGCCAGTAGTATTGGGGATACGCAGTATTTT; cdr3_aa: CASSIGDTQYF; clone_size: -; j_call: TRBJ2-3; d_call: -; v_call: TRBV19
cdr3_nt: TGTGCCAGCTCCGCCGACAGCTCTGGAAACACCATATATTTT; cdr3_aa: CASSADSSGNTIYF; clone_size: -; j_call: TRBJ1-3; d_call: -; v_call: TRBV18
cdr3_nt: TGTGCCAGCAGCCCGCAAGGGTTTTCCTACGAGCAGTACTTC; cdr3_aa: CASSPQGFSYEQYF; clone_size: -; j_call: TRBJ2-7; d_call: -; v_call: TRBV5-5
cdr3_nt: TGTGCCAGCTCGGGCGCAGCGGGAGGCACCGGGGAGCTGTTTTTT; cdr3_aa: CASSGAAGGTGELFF; clone_size: -; j_call: TRBJ2-2; d_call: TRBD2; v_call: TRBV7-2
cdr3_nt: TGTGCCAGCTCACCCGCGAGCACAGATACGCAGTATTTT; cdr3_aa: CASSPASTDTQYF; clone_size: -; j_call: TRBJ2-3; d_call: -; v_call: TRBV18
cdr3_nt: TGTGCCAGCAGTGAAGCGGGCGGGGGGCCTAACTATGGCTACACCTTC; cdr3_aa: CASSEAGGGPNYGYTF; clone_size: -; j_call: TRBJ1-2; d_call: -; v_call: TRBV6-1
cdr3_nt: TGTGCCAGCAGTGAATCGCTAGTTTTCGAGCAGTACTTC; cdr3_aa: CASSESLVFEQYF; clone_size: -; j_call: TRBJ2-7; d_call: -; v_call: TRBV6-1
cdr3_nt: TGTGCCAGCAGTGACGAGATAAGGGGCTCCACCGGGGAGCTGTTTTTT; cdr3_aa: CASSDEIRGSTGELFF; clone_size: -; j_call: TRBJ2-2; d_call: -; v_call: TRBV6-4
cdr3_nt: TGTGCCAGCAGCTTAGATGAGGTTCGGGAATACAATGAGCAGTTCTTC; cdr3_aa: CASSLDEVREYNEQFF; clone_size: -; j_call: TRBJ2-1; d_call: -; v_call: TRBV7-8
cdr3_nt: TGTGCCATCAAGCAAGTAGGACGGAAGAACACCGGGGAGCTGTTTTTT; cdr3_aa: CAIKQVGRKNTGELFF; clone_size: -; j_call: TRBJ2-2; d_call: -; v_call: TRBV2
cdr3_nt: TGTGCCAGCAGCTTAGGGTTTGTAGGGAGGACTAGCGCAGATACGCAGTATTTT; cdr3_aa: CASSLGFVGRTSADTQYF; clone_size: -; j_call: TRBJ2-3; d_call: TRBD2; v_call: TRBV11-2
cdr3_nt: TGTGCCAGCAGCCCCGACAGTAACTATGGCTACACCTTC; cdr3_aa: CASSPDSNYGYTF; clone_size: -; j_call: TRBJ1-2; d_call: -; v_call: TRBV7-9
cdr3_nt: TGTGCCATCAGTGAAAACAGGGACCACGAGCAGTACTTC; cdr3_aa: CAISENRDHEQYF; clone_size: -; j_call: TRBJ2-7; d_call: -; v_call: TRBV10-3
cdr3_nt: TGTGCCAGCAGCTTGGGGGCAGGGTACGAGCAGTACTTC; cdr3_aa: CASSLGAGYEQYF; clone_size: -; j_call: TRBJ2-7; d_call: -; v_call: TRBV7-6